Reported below is one T cell receptor beta chain. The data derive from a study of CD8 T cells in Susac syndrome. Germline-derived CDR1 and CDR2 are GTSNPN and SVGIG (reference sequence). This CDR3 contains 11 residues. V gave up 1 base and J gave up 11 bases, with 11 bases separating them. RNA was extracted with the RNeasy kit, and a quantity of roughly 0.5 to 1 ug was reverse transcribed using random hexamers. Coverage of TCR beta CDR3 amplification by immunoSEQ multiplex PCR extended to 54 Vbeta and 13 Jbeta. TCRdb itself ran the immunoSEQ multiplex PCR reads through MiXCR, one entry per CDR3 protein. The profile shows some 150,000 distinct CDR3 sequences, 90% to 95% of them singletons.

The J gene is TRBJ1-1, the V gene TRBV30; D is undetermined. The sequence was obtained from a human donor with multiple sclerosis. Material: CD8+ T cells from PBMCs. This CDR3 is CAWSAQDGAFF. The CDR3 DNA is TGTGCCTGGAGTGCCCAGGATGGCGCTTTCTTT.